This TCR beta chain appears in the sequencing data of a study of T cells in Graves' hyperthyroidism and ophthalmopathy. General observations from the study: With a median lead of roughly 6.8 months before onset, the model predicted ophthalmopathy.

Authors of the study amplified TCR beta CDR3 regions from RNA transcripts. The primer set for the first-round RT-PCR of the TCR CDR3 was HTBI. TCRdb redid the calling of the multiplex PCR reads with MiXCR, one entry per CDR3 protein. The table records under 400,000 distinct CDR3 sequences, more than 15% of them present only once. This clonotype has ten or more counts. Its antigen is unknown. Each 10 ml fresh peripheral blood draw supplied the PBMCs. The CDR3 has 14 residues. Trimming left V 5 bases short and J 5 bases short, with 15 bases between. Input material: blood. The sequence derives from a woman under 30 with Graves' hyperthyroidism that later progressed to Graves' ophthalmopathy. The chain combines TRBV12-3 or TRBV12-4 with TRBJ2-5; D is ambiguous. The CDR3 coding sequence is TGTGCCAGCAGTCCCTCTCCTAGTTGGGAGACCCAGTACTTC. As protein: CASSPSPSWETQYF.